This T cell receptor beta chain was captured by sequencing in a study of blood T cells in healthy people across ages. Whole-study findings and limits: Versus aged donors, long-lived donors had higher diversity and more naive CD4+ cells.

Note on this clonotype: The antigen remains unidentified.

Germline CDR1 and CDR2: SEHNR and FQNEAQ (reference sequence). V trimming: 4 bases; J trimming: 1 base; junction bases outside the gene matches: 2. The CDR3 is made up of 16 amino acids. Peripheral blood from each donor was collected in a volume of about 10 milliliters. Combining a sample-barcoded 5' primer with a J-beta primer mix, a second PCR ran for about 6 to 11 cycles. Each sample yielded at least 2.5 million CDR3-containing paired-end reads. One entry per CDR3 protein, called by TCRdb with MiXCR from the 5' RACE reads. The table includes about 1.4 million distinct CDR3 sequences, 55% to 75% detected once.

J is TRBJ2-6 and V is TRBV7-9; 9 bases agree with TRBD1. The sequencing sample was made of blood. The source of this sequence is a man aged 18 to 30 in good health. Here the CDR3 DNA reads TGTGCCAGCAGCTGGGACAGGGAGTCTGGGGCCAACGTCCTGACTTTC. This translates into CASSWDRESGANVLTF.